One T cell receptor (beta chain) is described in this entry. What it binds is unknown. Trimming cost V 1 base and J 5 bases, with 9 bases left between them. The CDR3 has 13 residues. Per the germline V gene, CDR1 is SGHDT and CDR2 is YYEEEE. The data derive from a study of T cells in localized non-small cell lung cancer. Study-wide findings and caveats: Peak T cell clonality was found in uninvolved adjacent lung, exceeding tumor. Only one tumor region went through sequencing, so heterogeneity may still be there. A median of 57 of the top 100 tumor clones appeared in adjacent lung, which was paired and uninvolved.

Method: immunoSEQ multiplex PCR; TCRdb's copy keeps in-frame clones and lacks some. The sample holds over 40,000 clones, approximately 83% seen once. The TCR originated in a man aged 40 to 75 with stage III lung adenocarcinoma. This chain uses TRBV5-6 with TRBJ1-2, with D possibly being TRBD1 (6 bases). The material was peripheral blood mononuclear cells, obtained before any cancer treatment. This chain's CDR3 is CASSLQQGYGYTF. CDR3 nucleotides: TGTGCCAGCAGCTTGCAACAGGGATATGGCTACACCTTC. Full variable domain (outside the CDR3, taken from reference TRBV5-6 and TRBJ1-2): DAGVTQSPTHLIKTRGQQVTLRCSPKSGHDTVSWYQQALGQGPQFIFQYYEEEERQRGNFPDRFSGHQFPNYSSELNVNALLLGDSALYLCASSLQQGYGYTFGSGTRLTVV.